These 30 T cell receptor beta chains came from one sample sequenced in a study of response to subunit inactivated influenza vaccine. TCRdb re-called the RT-PCR reads through MiXCR, storing one row per CDR3 protein. The sample shows 700,000 to 800,000 distinct CDR3 sequences, around 20% of them seen only once. The sequences come from PBMCs from blood, collected less than 6 days after vaccination. The source is a man aged 45-65 years who received an inactivated influenza vaccine.

This clonotype was detected only a few times. The rearrangement uses TRBV6-1 and TRBJ2-7; 9 positions match TRBD1. The CDR3 runs 14 residues. J lost 3 bases, V lost 5 bases, and 5 bases had no gene match. Looked up from germline, CDR1 is MNHNS and CDR2 is SASEGT. This CDR3 is CASSHPDRGYEQYF. The CDR3 coding sequence is TGTGCCAGCAGTCATCCGGACAGGGGCTACGAGCAGTACTTC.

The rearrangement joins TRBV7-9 to TRBJ2-5, with D tentatively TRBD2 (5 bases). This CDR3 has 13 residues. The ends were cut back, 7 bases at V and 5 bases at J, with 14 bases in the middle. Germline V gene lookup returns CDR1 SEHNR and CDR2 FQNEAQ (reference sequence). CDR3 residues: CASKGVSGETQYF. The CDR3 region has the DNA TGTGCCAGCAAGGGTGTTTCGGGGGAGACCCAGTACTTC.

This clonotype was found many times. The genes are TRBV6-1 and TRBJ1-5; tentatively, D is TRBD1 (6 bases). Germline loops: CDR1 MNHNS, CDR2 SASEGT. The CDR3 is 14 residues long. The V and J ends lost 6 bases and 4 bases respectively, with 13 bases between them. CDR3 loop: CASSVTGINQPQHF. The CDR3 nucleotides are TGTGCCAGCAGCGTCACAGGGATTAATCAGCCCCAGCATTTT.

This clonotype showed up just a few times. This chain uses TRBV27 with TRBJ1-1, with TRBD1 identical over 10 bases. J was trimmed by 0 bases and V by 8 bases; bases with no gene match: 6. Germline V CDR1 and CDR2: MNHEY, SMNVEV (reference sequence). There are 15 residues in the CDR3. CDR3 in DNA: TGTGCCAGCGGACGGGACAGGGGATTGAACACTGAAGCTTTCTTT. Its protein is CASGRDRGLNTEAFF.

V is TRBV6-1 and J is TRBJ1-1, with 10 nucleotides matching TRBD1. J gave up 4 bases and V 6 bases, and 8 bases lay outside the gene matches. In germline, CDR1 is MNHNS, CDR2 SASEGT. The CDR3 totals 15 residues. In DNA, the CDR3 is TGTGCCAGCAGCTTCGGGACAGGGGCGGGCACTGAAGCTTTCTTT. Residues: CASSFGTGAGTEAFF.

V and J are TRBV20-1 and TRBJ1-5; TRBD1 aligns across 7 bases. Trimming took 3 bases from V and 3 from J; bases not matched to a gene: 11. The CDR3 runs to 16 residues. Germline V CDR1 and CDR2: DFQATT, SNEGSKA (reference sequence). The CDR3 here is CSASVLRGPNNQPQHF. The CDR3 DNA follows: TGCAGTGCTAGCGTCTTAAGGGGGCCAAACAATCAGCCCCAGCATTTT.

This rearrangement joins TRBV13 to TRBJ1-1, with D possibly being TRBD1 (6 bases). The CDR3 is made up of 15 amino acids. Germline V gene sequence: CDR1 PRHDT, CDR2 FYEKMQ (reference sequence). Trimming took off 3 bases at V and 4 bases at J, with 15 bases between the two ends. In nucleotides, the CDR3 is TGTGCCAGCAGCTTTCGAAACAGGGAAACCACTGAAGCTTTCTTT. Translated: CASSFRNRETTEAFF.

This clonotype was seen a few times. V usage is TRBV4-1 and J usage is TRBJ1-2, with 12 bases aligning to TRBD1. V dropped 1 base and J dropped 8; count of bases not matched to a gene: 11. Germline values: CDR1 MGHRA, CDR2 YSYEKL. This CDR3 comprises 17 residues. CDR3 nucleotides: TGCGCCAGCAGCCAAGCTAACTCCGGGACAGGGGGCGCCGGCTACACCTTC. Encoded protein: CASSQANSGTGGAGYTF.

This clonotype showed up just a few times. This chain joins TRBV6-2 or TRBV6-3 and TRBJ2-5; TRBD2 matches 8 bases. Germline V lookup: CDR1 MNHEY, CDR2 SVGEGT. With V trimmed by 6 bases and J by 5 bases, 5 bases remained unmatched. This CDR3 has 13 residues. CDR3 amino acids: CASRAGVGETQYF. DNA of the CDR3: TGTGCCAGCAGAGCGGGGGTAGGGGAGACCCAGTACTTC.

The rearrangement uses TRBV12-3 or TRBV12-4 and TRBJ2-2; 8 bases map to TRBD2. The CDR3 totals 15 residues. V lost 7 bases to trimming and J lost 6 bases; unmatched junction nucleotides: 10. The chain's CDR3 is CASIFAAGGSGELFF. CDR3 nucleotide sequence: TGTGCCAGCATCTTTGCGGCGGGAGGATCCGGGGAGCTGTTTTTT.

This clonotype was seen ten or more times. The V and J genes are TRBV20-1 and TRBJ1-5; D remains unclear. In germline, CDR1 is DFQATT, CDR2 SNEGSKA (reference sequence). V was trimmed by 3 bases and J by 7 bases, leaving 10 bases between them. This CDR3 spans 12 amino acids. CDR3: CSASSGVQPQHF. For the CDR3, the DNA is TGCAGTGCTAGTTCTGGGGTCCAGCCCCAGCATTTT.

This clonotype was counted only a few times. The CDR3 sequence is CASSIQGAVTEAFF. The CDR3, as DNA: TGTGCCAGCAGTATACAGGGGGCCGTCACTGAAGCTTTCTTT. The chain employs TRBV6-5 and TRBJ1-1; 9 nucleotides align to TRBD1. Per germline, CDR1 MNHEY and CDR2 SVGAGI. The CDR3 extends over 14 amino acids. V dropped 5 bases and J dropped 4; count of bases not matched to a gene: 5.

This clonotype has at least ten counts. The chain carries TRBV12-3 or TRBV12-4 and TRBJ1-4; D remains ambiguous. V lost 3 bases and J lost 7, with 15 bases in between. This CDR3 region has 15 residues. The CDR3 spells CASSFIDLSSEKLFF. The CDR3 DNA reads as TGTGCCAGCAGTTTCATCGACCTAAGCAGTGAAAAACTGTTTTTT.

This clonotype was picked up many times. The genes are TRBV20-1 and TRBJ2-7, with D perhaps TRBD2 (6 bases). The V gene lost 3 bases and the J gene lost 5 bases, with 8 bases spanning the gap. Looked up from germline, CDR1 is DFQATT and CDR2 is SNEGSKA (reference sequence). CDR3 size: 11 residues. The CDR3 sequence: CSASRGNEQYF. CDR3 nucleotide sequence: TGCAGTGCTAGTCGGGGGAACGAGCAGTACTTC.

The chain uses TRBV28 and TRBJ2-1; no clear D gene. Germline assignment: CDR1 MDHEN and CDR2 SYDVKM. The CDR3 totals 12 residues. The germline V and J ends were trimmed by 2 bases and 9 bases, with 8 bases remaining between them. The CDR3: CASSLSFSEQFF. CDR3 nucleotide sequence: TGTGCCAGCAGTTTAAGTTTCAGTGAGCAGTTCTTC.

The V and J genes are TRBV29-1 and TRBJ2-2, with 10 nucleotides matching TRBD2. CDR3 length: 17 residues. Germline values: CDR1 SQVTM, CDR2 ANQGSEA. V was pared by 7 bases and J by 6 bases, with 17 bases of the junction left unmatched. The DNA of the CDR3 is TGCAGCGCCACGAACACCTTAGCGGGAGGCGGGCCCGGGGAGCTGTTTTTT. This encodes CSATNTLAGGGPGELFF.

This sequence joins TRBV3-1 and TRBJ2-2, with TRBD1 matching 8 bases. This CDR3 has 14 residues. The junction had 5 bases not matched to a gene; V was cut back by 10 bases and J by 1 base. CDR1 is LGHDT and CDR2 is YNNKEL in the germline V gene (reference sequence). The CDR3 is CATTGQENTGELFF. The CDR3 nucleotides read TGTGCCACCACGGGACAGGAGAACACCGGGGAGCTGTTTTTT.

The V gene is TRBV10-3, the J gene TRBJ2-7; D gene unclear. Per germline, CDR1 ENHRY and CDR2 SYGVKD. Trimming pared 1 base from V and 6 bases from J, leaving 13 bases between. CDR3 size: 14 residues. The CDR3 DNA sequence: TGTGCCATCAGTGAGTTGTGGAGTCGCCCCGAGCAGTACTTC. It is translated as CAISELWSRPEQYF.

This clonotype has a count of ten or more. V gene TRBV27 combines with J gene TRBJ1-6; the D is unclear. The CDR3 extends over 15 amino acids. The germline V and J ends were trimmed by 6 bases and 10 bases, with 19 bases remaining between them. The germline gives CDR1 MNHEY, CDR2 SMNVEV (reference sequence). In nucleotides, the CDR3 is TGTGCCAGCAGCATGATCAGTCATCCAGGATCACCCCTCCACTTT. Translated, it gives CASSMISHPGSPLHF.

This clonotype was recorded many times. The rearrangement links TRBV29-1 to TRBJ2-7; 7 bases match TRBD1. CDR1 SQVTM and CDR2 ANQGSEA come from the germline V gene. V lost 2 bases, J lost 5 bases, and 6 bases stayed unmatched. CDR3 length: 13 amino acids. The CDR3 loop reads CSVEPVQGNEQYF. CDR3 coding DNA: TGCAGCGTTGAACCCGTACAGGGGAACGAGCAGTACTTC.

This clonotype was found a few times. The chain uses TRBV4-1 and TRBJ1-1, with 7 bases identical to TRBD1. The CDR3 is 16 residues long. The J segment lost 4 bases and the V segment lost 4 bases, leaving 12 bases of the junction unmatched. From germline, CDR1 is MGHRA and CDR2 YSYEKL. The chain's CDR3 is CASSLDGRGRGTEAFF. DNA of the CDR3: TGCGCCAGCAGCCTGGACGGAAGGGGGCGAGGCACTGAAGCTTTCTTT.

This clonotype was recorded a few times. The CDR3 DNA follows: TGTGCCTGGAGTGTTCGATCTCGGGGGATCAGCACAGATACGCAGTATTTT. This translates into CAWSVRSRGISTDTQYF. V gene TRBV30 combines with J gene TRBJ2-3; tentative D call: TRBD2 (6 bases). From germline, CDR1 is GTSNPN and CDR2 SVGIG (reference sequence). This CDR3 contains 17 residues. Between the trimmed V and J ends, which lost 0 bases and 0 bases, there was a span of 16 bases. Full variable domain (outside the CDR3, taken from reference TRBV30 and TRBJ2-3): SQTIHQWPATLVQPVGSPLSLECTVEGTSNPNLYWYRQAAGRGLQLLFYSVGIGQISSEVPQNLSASRPQDRQFILSSKKLLLSDSGFYLCAWSVRSRGISTDTQYFGPGTRLTVL.

This chain connects TRBV7-3 to TRBJ2-1; D possibly corresponds to TRBD2 (6 bases). CDR1 SGHTA and CDR2 FQGTGA come from the germline V gene. There are 13 residues in the CDR3. Trimming removed 8 bases from V and 10 bases from J, with 18 bases in between. The CDR3 is CASARSGSGEQFF. The DNA for the CDR3 is TGTGCCAGCGCCCGGTCCGGGAGTGGGGAGCAGTTCTTC.

The J gene is TRBJ2-7, the V gene TRBV4-3; D is perhaps TRBD1 or TRBD2 (7 bases each). Germline lookup yields CDR1 LGHNA and CDR2 YSLEER. This CDR3 is built from 15 residues. V lost 0 bases and J lost 4, with 13 bases in between. CDR3 DNA: TGCGCCAGCAGCCAAGAAAACAGGGGAGGGTACGAGCAGTACTTC. This encodes CASSQENRGGYEQYF.

This clonotype was detected a few times. The genes are TRBV10-3 and TRBJ1-1, with unresolved D. CDR1 and CDR2 from the germline V gene are ENHRY and SYGVKD. The CDR3 runs to 13 residues. V lost 4 bases and J 1 base, leaving 7 bases between the germline ends. CDR3 residues: CAISGRANTEAFF. The CDR3 coding sequence is TGTGCCATCAGTGGCCGGGCGAACACTGAAGCTTTCTTT.

In this sample, this clonotype turned up once. The rearrangement uses TRBV6-2 or TRBV6-3 and TRBJ2-1; perhaps TRBD1 as D (5 bases). Germline V gene sequence: CDR1 MNHEY, CDR2 SVGEGT. Trimming pared 7 bases from V and 4 bases from J, leaving 14 bases between. The CDR3 consists of 14 residues. The CDR3 sequence: CASKISDSYNEQFF. CDR3 DNA: TGTGCCAGCAAAATTTCCGACAGTTACAATGAGCAGTTCTTC.

A few counts support this clonotype. The J gene is TRBJ2-5, the V gene TRBV29-1; unclear D gene. Germline V gene sequence: CDR1 SQVTM, CDR2 ANQGSEA. V was shortened by 2 bases and J by 7 bases, with 5 bases between the two germline ends. This CDR3 region has 10 residues. The CDR3 DNA sequence: TGCAGCGTTGAATTGGGGACCCAGTACTTC. Its protein is CSVELGTQYF. Using reference TRBV29-1 and TRBJ2-5 for the parts outside the CDR3, the full variable domain is SAVISQKPSRDICQRGTSLTIQCQVDSQVTMMFWYRQQPGQSLTLIATANQGSEATYESGFVIDKFPISRPNLTFSTLTVSNMSPEDSSIYLCSVELGTQYFGPGTRLLVL.

The chain uses TRBV20-1 and TRBJ2-2; the match to TRBD2 covers 12 bases. The CDR3 is 16 amino acids. Germline CDR1 reads DFQATT; CDR2 reads SNEGSKA (reference sequence). V trimming: 5 bases; J trimming: 0 bases; junction bases outside the gene matches: 4. The CDR3 region has the DNA TGCAGTGCTCCGGGACTAGCGGGCGCGAACACCGGGGAGCTGTTTTTT. Translation gives CSAPGLAGANTGELFF.

The J gene is TRBJ2-5, the V gene TRBV6-2 or TRBV6-3, with D possibly matching TRBD1 (6 bases). The CDR3 covers 16 residues. CDR1 is MNHEY, CDR2 SVGEGT, per germline. Trimming removed 2 bases from V and 1 base from J, with 14 bases in between. CDR3 in amino acids: CASSYPFTGSQETQYF. The CDR3 DNA reads TGTGCCAGCAGTTACCCTTTTACAGGGTCCCAAGAGACCCAGTACTTC.

This clonotype was found many times. V is TRBV28 and J is TRBJ2-1; D may be TRBD1 (6 bases). CDR3 size: 13 residues. Germline-derived CDR1 and CDR2 are MDHEN and SYDVKM. V was cut by 5 bases and J by 7 bases, with 12 bases left in between. The CDR3 sequence is CASSRDTGNEQFF. The DNA of the CDR3 is TGTGCCAGCAGTCGGGACACGGGGAATGAGCAGTTCTTC.